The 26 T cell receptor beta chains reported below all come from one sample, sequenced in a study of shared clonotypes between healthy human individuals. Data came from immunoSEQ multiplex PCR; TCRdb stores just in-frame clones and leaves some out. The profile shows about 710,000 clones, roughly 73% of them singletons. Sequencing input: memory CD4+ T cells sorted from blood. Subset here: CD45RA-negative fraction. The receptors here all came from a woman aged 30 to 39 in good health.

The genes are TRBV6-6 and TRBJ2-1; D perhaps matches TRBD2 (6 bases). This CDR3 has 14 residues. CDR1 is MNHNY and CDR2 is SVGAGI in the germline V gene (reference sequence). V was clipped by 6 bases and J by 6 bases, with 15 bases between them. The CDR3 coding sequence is TGTGCCAGCAGATCCGGGAGAACGCTCAATGAGCAGTTCTTC. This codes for CASRSGRTLNEQFF.

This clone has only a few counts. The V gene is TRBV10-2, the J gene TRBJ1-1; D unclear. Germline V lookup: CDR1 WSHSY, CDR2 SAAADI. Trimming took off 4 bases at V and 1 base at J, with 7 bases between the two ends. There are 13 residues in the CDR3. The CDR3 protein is CASSARQNTEAFF. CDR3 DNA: TGCGCCAGCAGTGCCCGACAGAACACTGAAGCTTTCTTT.

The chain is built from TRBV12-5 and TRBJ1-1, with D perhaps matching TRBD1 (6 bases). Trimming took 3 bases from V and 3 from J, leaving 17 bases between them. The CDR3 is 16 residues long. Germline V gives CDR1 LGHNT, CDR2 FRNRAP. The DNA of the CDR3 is TGTGCTAGTGGTTTTAGGCGAGGGGGTCTTTACACTGAAGCTTTCTTT. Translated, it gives CASGFRRGGLYTEAFF.

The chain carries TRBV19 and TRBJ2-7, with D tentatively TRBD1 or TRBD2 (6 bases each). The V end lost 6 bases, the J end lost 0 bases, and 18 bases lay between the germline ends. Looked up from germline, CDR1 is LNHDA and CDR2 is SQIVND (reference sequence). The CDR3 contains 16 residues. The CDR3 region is CASSGGRAPTSYEQYF. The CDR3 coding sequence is TGTGCCAGTAGCGGGGGCCGGGCCCCCACCTCCTACGAGCAGTACTTC.

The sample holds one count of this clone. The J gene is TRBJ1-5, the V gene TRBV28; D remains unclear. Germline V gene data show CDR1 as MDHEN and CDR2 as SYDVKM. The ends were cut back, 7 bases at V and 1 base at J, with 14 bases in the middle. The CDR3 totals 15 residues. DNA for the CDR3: TGTGCCAGCACCTTCCCACAGTTGAGCAATCAGCCCCAGCATTTT. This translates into CASTFPQLSNQPQHF. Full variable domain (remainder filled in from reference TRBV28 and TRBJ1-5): DVKVTQSSRYLVKRTGEKVFLECVQDMDHENMFWYRQDPGLGLRLIYFSYDVKMKEKGDIPEGYSVSREKKERFSLILESASTNQTSMYLCASTFPQLSNQPQHFGDGTRLSIL.

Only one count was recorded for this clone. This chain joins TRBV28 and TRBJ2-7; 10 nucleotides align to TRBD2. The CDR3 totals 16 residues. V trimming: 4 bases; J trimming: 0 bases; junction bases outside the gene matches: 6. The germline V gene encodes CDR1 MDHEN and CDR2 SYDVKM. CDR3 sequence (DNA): TGTGCCAGCAGTTGGACCGCTAGCGGGAGCTCCTACGAGCAGTACTTC. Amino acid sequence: CASSWTASGSSYEQYF.

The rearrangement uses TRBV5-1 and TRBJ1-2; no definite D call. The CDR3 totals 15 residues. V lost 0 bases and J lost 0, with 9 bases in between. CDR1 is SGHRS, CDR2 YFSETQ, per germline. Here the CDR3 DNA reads TGCGCCAGCAGCTTGGTAACCGACGCTAACTATGGCTACACCTTC. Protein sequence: CASSLVTDANYGYTF.

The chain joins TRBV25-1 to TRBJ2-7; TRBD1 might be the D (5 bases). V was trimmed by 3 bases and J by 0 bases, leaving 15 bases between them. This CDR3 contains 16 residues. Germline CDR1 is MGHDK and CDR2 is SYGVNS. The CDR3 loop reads CASSEAGLGSSYEQYF. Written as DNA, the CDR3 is TGTGCCAGCAGTGAGGCAGGGTTGGGTTCCTCCTACGAGCAGTACTTC.

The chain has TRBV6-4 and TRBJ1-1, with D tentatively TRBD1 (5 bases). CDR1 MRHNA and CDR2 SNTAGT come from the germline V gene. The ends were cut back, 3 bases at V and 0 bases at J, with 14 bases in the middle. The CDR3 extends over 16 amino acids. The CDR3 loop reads CASSEGVGRMNTEAFF. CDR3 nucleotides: TGTGCCAGCAGTGAAGGGGTAGGGCGGATGAACACTGAAGCTTTCTTT.

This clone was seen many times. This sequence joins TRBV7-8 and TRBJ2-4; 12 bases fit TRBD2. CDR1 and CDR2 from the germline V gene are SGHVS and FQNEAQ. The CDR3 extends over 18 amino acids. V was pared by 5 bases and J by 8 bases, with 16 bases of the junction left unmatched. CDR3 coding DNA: TGTGCCAGCAGCCCTCCCCGGCGGCTAGCGGGAGGGAGGGACATTCAGTACTTC. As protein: CASSPPRRLAGGRDIQYF.

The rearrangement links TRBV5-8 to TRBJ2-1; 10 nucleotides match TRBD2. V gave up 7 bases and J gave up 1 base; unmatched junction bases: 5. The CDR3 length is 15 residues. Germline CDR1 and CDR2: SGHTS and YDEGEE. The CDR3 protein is CASVNSGRSYNEQFF. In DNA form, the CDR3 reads TGTGCCAGCGTAAATAGCGGGAGGTCCTACAATGAGCAGTTCTTC.

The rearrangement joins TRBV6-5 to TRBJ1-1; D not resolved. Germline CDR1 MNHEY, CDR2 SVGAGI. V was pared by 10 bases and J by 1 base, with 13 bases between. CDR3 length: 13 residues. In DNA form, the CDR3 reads TGTGCCACCAGCCTCAGGTCGAACACTGAAGCTTTCTTT. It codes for CATSLRSNTEAFF.

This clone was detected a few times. The CDR3 protein is CATSRDRDRSFYEQYF. CDR3 in DNA: TGTGCCACCAGCAGGGACCGGGACAGGTCCTTCTACGAGCAGTACTTC. V is TRBV15 and J is TRBJ2-5; the match to TRBD1 covers 8 bases. The DNA end is a closer match to TRBJ2-7, so the J assignment may be wrong. CDR3 length: 16 amino acids. Germline CDR1 is LNHNV and CDR2 is YYDKDF (reference sequence).

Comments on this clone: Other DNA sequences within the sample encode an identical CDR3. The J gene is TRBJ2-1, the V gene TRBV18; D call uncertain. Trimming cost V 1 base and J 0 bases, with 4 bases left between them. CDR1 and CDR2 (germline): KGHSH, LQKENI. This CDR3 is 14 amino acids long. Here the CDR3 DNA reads TGTGCCAGCTCACCACTGGACTCCTACAATGAGCAGTTCTTC. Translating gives CASSPLDSYNEQFF.

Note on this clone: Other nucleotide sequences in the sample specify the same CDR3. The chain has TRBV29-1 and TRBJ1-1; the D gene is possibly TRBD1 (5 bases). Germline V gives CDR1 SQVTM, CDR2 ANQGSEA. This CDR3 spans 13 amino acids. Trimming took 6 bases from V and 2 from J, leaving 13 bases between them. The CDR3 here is CSVERQGNTEAFF. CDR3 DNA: TGCAGCGTCGAGAGGCAGGGAAACACTGAAGCTTTCTTT.

The CDR3 sequence is CASSWGLADSYNEQFF. As DNA, the CDR3 is TGCGCCAGCAGCTGGGGACTAGCGGATTCCTACAATGAGCAGTTCTTC. The V and J genes are TRBV5-1 and TRBJ2-1; 11 nucleotides match TRBD2. V was clipped by 3 bases and J by 1 base; unmatched bases: 3. CDR3 size: 16 residues. In germline, CDR1 is SGHRS, CDR2 YFSETQ.

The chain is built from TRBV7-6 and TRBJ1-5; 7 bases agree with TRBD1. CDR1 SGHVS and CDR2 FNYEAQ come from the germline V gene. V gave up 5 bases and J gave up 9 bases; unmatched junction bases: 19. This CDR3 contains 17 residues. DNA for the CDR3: TGTGCCAGCAGCCCTAATTCTGGGGCAGGGGGATCCGGGCCCCAGCATTTT. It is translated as CASSPNSGAGGSGPQHF.

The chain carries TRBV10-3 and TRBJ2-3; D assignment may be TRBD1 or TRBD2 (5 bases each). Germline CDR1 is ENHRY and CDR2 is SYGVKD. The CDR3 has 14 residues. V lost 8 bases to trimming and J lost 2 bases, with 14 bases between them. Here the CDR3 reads CAISAREYTDTQYF. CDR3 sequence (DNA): TGTGCCATCTCAGCCAGGGAGTACACAGATACGCAGTATTTT.

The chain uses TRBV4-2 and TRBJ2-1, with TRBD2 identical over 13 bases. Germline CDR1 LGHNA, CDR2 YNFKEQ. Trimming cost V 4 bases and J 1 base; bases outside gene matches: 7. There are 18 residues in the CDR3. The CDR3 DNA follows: TGTGCCAGCAGCCGTCAACTAGCGGGAGGGCGGTCCTACAATGAGCAGTTCTTC. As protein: CASSRQLAGGRSYNEQFF.

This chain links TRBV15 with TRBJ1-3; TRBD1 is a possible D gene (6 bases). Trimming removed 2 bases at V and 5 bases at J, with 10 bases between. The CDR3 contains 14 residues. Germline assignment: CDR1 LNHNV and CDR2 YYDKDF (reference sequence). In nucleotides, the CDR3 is TGTGCCACCAGCAGATCAACAGGGAGAAACACCATATATTTT. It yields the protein CATSRSTGRNTIYF.

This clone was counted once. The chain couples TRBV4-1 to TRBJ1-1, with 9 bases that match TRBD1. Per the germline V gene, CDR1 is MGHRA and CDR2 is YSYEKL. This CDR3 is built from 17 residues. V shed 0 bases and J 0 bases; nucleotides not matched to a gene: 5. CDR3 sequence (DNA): TGCGCCAGCAGCCAAGATTCCGGGACAGGGTTGAACACTGAAGCTTTCTTT. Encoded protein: CASSQDSGTGLNTEAFF.

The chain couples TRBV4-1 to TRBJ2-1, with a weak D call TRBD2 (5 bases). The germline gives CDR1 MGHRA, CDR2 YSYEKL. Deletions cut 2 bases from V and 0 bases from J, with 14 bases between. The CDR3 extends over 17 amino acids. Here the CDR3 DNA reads TGCGCCAGCAGCCAATACGAGCGGAAGAGCTCCTACAATGAGCAGTTCTTC. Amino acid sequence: CASSQYERKSSYNEQFF.

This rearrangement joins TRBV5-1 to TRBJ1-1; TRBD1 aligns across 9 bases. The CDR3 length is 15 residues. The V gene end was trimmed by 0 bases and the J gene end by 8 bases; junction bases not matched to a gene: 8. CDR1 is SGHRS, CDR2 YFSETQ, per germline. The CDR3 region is CASSLAPTGGTEAFF. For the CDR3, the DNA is TGCGCCAGCAGCTTGGCCCCGACAGGGGGGACGGAAGCTTTCTTT.

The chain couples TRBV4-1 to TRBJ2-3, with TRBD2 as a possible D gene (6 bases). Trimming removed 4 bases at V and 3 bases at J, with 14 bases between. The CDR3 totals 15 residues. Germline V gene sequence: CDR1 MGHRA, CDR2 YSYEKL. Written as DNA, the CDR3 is TGCGCCAGCAGCCGCATGCCGGGAGCGACAGATACGCAGTATTTT. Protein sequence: CASSRMPGATDTQYF.

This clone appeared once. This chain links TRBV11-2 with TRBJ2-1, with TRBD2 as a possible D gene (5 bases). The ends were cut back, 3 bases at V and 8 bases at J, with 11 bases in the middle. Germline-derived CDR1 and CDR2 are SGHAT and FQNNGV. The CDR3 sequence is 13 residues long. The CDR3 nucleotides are TGTGCCAGCAGCTTGGACTCAGGTGATGAGCAGTTCTTC. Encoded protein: CASSLDSGDEQFF. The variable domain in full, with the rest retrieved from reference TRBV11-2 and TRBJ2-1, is EAGVAQSPRYKIIEKRQSVAFWCNPISGHATLYWYQQILGQGPKLLIQFQNNGVVDDSQLPKDRFSAERLKGVDSTLKIQPAKLEDSAVYLCASSLDSGDEQFFGPGTRLTVL.

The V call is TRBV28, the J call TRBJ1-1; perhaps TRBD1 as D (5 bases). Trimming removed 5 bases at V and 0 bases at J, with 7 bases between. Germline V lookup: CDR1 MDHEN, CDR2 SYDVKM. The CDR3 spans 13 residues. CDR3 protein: CASSDSMNTEAFF. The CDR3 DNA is TGTGCCAGCAGTGACAGTATGAACACTGAAGCTTTCTTT.